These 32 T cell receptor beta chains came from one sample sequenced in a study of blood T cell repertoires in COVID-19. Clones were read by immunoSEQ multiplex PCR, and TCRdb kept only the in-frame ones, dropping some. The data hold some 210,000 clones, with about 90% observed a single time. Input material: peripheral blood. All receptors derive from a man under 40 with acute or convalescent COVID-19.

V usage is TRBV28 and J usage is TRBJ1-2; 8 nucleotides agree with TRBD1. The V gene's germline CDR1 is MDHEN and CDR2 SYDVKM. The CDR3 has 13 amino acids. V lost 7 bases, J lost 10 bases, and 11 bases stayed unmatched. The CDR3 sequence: CASTKDRALHYTF. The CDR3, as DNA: TGTGCCAGCACCAAGGACAGGGCCCTCCACTACACCTTC.

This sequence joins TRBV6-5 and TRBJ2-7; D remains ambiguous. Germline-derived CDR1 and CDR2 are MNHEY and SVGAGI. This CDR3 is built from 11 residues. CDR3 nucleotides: TGTGCCAGCAGTTACCCCAATGGTCACAAAGTT. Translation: CASSYPNGHKV.

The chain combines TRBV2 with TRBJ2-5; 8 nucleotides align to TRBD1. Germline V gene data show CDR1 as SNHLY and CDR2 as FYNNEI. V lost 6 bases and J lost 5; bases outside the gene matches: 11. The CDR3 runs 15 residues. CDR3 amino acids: CASRPTRTGWETQYF. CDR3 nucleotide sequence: TGTGCCAGCAGACCCACCCGGACAGGGTGGGAGACCCAGTACTTC. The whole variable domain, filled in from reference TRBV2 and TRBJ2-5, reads EPEVTQTPSHQVTQMGQEVILRCVPISNHLYFYWYRQILGQKVEFLVSFYNNEISEKSEIFDDQFSVERPDGSNFTLKIRSTKLEDSAMYFCASRPTRTGWETQYFGPGTRLLVL.

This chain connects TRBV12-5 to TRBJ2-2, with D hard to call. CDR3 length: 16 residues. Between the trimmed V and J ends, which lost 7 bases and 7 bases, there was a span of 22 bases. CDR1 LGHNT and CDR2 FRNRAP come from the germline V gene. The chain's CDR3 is CASVKGTHSLGGELFF. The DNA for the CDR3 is TGTGCTAGTGTGAAAGGCACCCATAGCCTCGGCGGGGAGCTGTTTTTT.

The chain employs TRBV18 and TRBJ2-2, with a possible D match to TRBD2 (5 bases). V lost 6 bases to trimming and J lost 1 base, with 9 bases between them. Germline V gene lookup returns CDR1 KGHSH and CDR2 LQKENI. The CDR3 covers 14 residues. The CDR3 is CASSPGRNTGELFF. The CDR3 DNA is TGTGCCAGCTCCCCGGGGAGGAACACCGGGGAGCTGTTTTTT.

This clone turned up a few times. CDR3 nucleotides: TGTGCCAGCTCACCACGGCGTGCTAGCGGGGGGGCCGGGGATGAGCAGTTCTTC. This sequence encodes CASSPRRASGGAGDEQFF. The V call is TRBV18, the J call TRBJ2-1; 12 bases fit TRBD2. V was clipped by 1 base and J by 8 bases; unmatched bases: 12. The CDR3 has 18 amino acids. CDR1 is KGHSH and CDR2 is LQKENI in the germline V gene. Based on the CDR3 plus reference TRBV18 and TRBJ2-1, the full variable domain is NAGVMQNPRHLVRRRGQEARLRCSPMKGHSHVYWYRQLPEEGLKFMVYLQKENIIDESGMPKERFSAEFPKEGPSILRIQQVVRGDSAAYFCASSPRRASGGAGDEQFFGPGTRLTVL.

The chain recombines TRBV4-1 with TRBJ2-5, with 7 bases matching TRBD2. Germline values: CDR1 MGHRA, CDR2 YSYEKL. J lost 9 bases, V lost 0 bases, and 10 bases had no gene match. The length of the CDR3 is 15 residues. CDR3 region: CASSQDSGGMAAQYF. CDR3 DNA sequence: TGCGCCAGCAGCCAAGATTCCGGGGGGATGGCGGCCCAGTACTTC.

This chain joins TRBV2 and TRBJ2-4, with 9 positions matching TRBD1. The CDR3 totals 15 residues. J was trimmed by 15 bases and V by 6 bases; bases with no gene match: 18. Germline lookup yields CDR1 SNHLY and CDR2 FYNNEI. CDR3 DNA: TGTGCCAGCAGGATCGGCGGTACAGGGGGCGCGTTTAGGTACTTC. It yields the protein CASRIGGTGGAFRYF.

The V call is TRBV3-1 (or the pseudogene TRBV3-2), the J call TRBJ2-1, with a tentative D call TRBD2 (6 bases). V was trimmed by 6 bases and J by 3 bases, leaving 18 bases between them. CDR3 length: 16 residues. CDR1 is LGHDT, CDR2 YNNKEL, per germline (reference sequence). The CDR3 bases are TGTGCCAGCAGTAACCCCGGGACTCGGATCTACAATGAGCAGTTCTTC. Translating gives CASSNPGTRIYNEQFF.

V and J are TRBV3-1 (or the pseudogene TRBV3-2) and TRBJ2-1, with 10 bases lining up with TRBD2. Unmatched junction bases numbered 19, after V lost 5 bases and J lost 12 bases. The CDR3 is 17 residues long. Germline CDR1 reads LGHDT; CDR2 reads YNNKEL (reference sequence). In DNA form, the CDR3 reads TGTGCCAGCAGCACTGAAGGACTAGCGGACCCCTGGATTGCGCAGTTCTTC. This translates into CASSTEGLADPWIAQFF.

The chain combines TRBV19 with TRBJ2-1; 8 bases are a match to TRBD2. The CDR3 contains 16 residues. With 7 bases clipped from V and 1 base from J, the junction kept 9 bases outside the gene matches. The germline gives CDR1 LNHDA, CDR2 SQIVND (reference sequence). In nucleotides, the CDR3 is TGTGCCAGTATTAGGGTTGCGGGAGGTTCCTACAATGAGCAGTTCTTC. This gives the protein CASIRVAGGSYNEQFF.

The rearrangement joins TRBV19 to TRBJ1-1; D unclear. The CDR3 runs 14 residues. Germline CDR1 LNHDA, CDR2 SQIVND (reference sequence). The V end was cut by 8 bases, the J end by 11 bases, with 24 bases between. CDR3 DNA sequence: TGTGCCAGTCGACGAGATCCGGGAACAACAACGGCTTTCTTT. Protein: CASRRDPGTTTAFF.

The CDR3 loop is CASSPDRPPRKPQHF. CDR3 nucleotides: TGCGCCAGCAGTCCTGACAGGCCCCCTCGAAAGCCCCAGCATTTT. The rearrangement joins TRBV10-1 to TRBJ1-5; possible D gene TRBD1, 6 bases. This CDR3 has 15 residues. V gave up 5 bases and J gave up 8 bases, with 19 bases separating them. Germline-derived CDR1 and CDR2 are WNHNN and SYGVQD (reference sequence).

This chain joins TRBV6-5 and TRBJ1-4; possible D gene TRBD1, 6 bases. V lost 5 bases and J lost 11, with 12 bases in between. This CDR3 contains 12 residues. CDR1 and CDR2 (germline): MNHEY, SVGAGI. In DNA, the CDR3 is TGTGCCAGCAGTCAGGACAGACACAAACTGTTTTTT. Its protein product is CASSQDRHKLFF.

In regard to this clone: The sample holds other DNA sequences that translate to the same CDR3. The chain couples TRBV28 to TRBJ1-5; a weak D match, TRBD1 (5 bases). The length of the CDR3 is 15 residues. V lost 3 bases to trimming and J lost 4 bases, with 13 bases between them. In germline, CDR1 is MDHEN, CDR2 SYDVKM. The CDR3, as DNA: TGTGCCAGCAGTTTGCGGGGGTTAGGGAATCAGCCCCAGCATTTT. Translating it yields CASSLRGLGNQPQHF.

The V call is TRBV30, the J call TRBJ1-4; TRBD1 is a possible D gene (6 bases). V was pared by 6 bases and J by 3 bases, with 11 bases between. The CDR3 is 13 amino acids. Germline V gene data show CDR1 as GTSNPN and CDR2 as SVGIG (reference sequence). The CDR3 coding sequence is TGTGCCTGTCCGGGACACCCTAATGAAAAACTGTTTTTT. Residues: CACPGHPNEKLFF.

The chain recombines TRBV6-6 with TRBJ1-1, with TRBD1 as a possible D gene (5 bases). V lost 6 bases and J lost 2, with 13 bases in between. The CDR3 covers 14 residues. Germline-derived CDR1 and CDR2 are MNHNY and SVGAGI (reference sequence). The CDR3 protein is CASSPGGGNTEAFF. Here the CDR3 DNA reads TGTGCCAGCAGCCCCGGGGGGGGAAACACTGAAGCTTTCTTT.

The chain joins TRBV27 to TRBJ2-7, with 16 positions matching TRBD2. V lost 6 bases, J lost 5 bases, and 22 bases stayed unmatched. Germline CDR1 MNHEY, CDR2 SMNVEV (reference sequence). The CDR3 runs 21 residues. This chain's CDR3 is CASRLRRTGGLAGGAQDEQYF. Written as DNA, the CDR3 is TGTGCCAGCAGACTAAGGAGGACGGGGGGACTAGCGGGAGGGGCCCAGGACGAGCAGTACTTC.

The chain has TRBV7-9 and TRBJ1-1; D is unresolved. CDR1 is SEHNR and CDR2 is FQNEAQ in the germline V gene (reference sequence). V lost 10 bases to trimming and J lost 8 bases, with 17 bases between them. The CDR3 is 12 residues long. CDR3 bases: TGTGCCACGAGATTCCTTGGGGAGGAAGCTTTCTTT. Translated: CATRFLGEEAFF.

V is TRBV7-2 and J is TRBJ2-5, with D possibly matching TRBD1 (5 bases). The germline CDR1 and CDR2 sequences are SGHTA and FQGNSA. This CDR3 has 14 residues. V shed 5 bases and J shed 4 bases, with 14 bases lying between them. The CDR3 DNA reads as TGTGCCAGCAGCCCGCTAAGGGGCGGAGAGACCCAGTACTTC. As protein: CASSPLRGGETQYF.

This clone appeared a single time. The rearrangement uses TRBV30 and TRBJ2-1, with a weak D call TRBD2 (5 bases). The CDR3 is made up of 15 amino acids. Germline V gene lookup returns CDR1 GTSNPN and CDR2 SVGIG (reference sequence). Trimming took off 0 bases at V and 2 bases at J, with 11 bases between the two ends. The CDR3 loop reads CAWSVGAVPYNEQFF. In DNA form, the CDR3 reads TGTGCCTGGAGTGTCGGAGCGGTACCCTACAATGAGCAGTTCTTC.

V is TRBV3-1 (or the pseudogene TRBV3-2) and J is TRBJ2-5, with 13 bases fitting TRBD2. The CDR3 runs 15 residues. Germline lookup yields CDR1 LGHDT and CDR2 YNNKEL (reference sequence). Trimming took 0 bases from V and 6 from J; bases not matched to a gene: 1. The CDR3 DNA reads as TGTGCCAGCAGCCAAGATGGGACTAGCGGGAAGACCCAGTACTTC. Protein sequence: CASSQDGTSGKTQYF.

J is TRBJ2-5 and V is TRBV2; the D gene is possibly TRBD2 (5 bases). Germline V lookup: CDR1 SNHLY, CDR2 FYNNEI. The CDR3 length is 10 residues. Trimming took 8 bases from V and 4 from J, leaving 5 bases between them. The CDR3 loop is CASRGETQYF. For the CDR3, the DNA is TGTGCCAGCCGGGGAGAGACCCAGTACTTC.

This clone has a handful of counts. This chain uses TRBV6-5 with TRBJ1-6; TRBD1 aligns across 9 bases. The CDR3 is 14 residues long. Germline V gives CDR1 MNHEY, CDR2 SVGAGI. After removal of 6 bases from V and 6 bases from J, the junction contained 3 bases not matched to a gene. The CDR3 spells CASRPTGGNSPLHF. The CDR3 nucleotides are TGTGCCAGCAGGCCGACAGGGGGTAATTCACCCCTCCACTTT.

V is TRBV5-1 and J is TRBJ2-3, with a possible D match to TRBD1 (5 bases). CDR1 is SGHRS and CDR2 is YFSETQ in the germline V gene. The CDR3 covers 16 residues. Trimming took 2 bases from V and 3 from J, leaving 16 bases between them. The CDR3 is CASSLSGHAPTDTQYF. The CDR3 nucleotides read TGCGCCAGCAGCTTATCAGGGCACGCTCCGACAGATACGCAGTATTTT.

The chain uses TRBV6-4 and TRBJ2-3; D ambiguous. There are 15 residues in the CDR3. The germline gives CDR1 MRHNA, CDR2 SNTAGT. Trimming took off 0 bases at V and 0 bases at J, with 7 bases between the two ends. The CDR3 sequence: CASSDSDGSTDTQYF. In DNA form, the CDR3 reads TGTGCCAGCAGTGACTCCGACGGGAGCACAGATACGCAGTATTTT.

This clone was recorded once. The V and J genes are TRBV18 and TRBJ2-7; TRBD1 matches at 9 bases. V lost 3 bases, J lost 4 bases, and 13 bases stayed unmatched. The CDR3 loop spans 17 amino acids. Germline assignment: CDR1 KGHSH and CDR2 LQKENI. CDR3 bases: TGTGCCAGCTCACCCTCCGGGGGGACAGGGATAGGGTACGAGCAGTACTTC. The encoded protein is CASSPSGGTGIGYEQYF.

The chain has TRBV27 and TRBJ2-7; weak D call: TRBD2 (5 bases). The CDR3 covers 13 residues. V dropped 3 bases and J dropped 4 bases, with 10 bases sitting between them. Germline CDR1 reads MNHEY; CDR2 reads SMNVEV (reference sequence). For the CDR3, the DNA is TGTGCCAGCAGTTTTGGTTCGGGATACGAGCAGTACTTC. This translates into CASSFGSGYEQYF.

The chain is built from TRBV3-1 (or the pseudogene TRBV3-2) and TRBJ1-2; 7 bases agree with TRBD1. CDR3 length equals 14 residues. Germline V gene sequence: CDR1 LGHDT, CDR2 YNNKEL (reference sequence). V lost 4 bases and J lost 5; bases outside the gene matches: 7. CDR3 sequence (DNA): TGTGCCAGCAGCCTTTGGGACAGCTCGTATGGCTACACCTTC. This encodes CASSLWDSSYGYTF.

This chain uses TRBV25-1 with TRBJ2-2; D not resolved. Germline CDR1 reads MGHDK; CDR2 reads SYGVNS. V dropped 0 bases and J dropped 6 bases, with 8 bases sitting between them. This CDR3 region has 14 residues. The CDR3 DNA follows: TGTGCCAGCAGTGAATACAAGCCCCCCGGGGAGCTGTTTTTT. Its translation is CASSEYKPPGELFF.

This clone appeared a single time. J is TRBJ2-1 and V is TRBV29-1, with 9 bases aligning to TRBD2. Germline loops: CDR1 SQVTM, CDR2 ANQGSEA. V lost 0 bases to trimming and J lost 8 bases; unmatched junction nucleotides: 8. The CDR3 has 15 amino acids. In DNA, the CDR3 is TGCAGCGTTGAAGAACTAGCGGGTGCTATCGATGAGCAGTTCTTC. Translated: CSVEELAGAIDEQFF.

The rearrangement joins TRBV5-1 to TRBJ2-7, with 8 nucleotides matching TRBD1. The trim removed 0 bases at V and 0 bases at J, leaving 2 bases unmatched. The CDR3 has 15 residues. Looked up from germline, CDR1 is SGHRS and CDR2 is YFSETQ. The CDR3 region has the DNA TGCGCCAGCAGCTTGGATGGGACAGGCTCCTACGAGCAGTACTTC. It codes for CASSLDGTGSYEQYF.